The clone carrying this T cell receptor beta chain was found many times. This sample is drawn from a study of human T cells and chemical hapten exposure. Stated time point: pre-sensitization, week 0. Treatment here: therapeutic diphenylcyclopropenone sensitization with weekly scalp DPC. One entry per CDR3 protein, called by TCRdb with MiXCR from the RACE reads. The sample holds over 300,000 distinct CDR3 sequences, 5.1% seen once. Germline V gene data show CDR1 as DFQATT and CDR2 as SNEGSKA (reference sequence). CDR3 length equals 17 residues. The trim removed 1 base at V and 1 base at J, leaving 3 bases unmatched.

The sequencing used whole blood, collected in connection with sensitization to the hapten diphenylcyclopropenone (DPC). The receptor was derived from a woman aged 50 to 65 with alopecia areata. Some clones in this sample may be carry-over from other donors' samples. This chain connects TRBV20-1 to TRBJ2-1; the match to TRBD2 covers 14 bases. The CDR3 DNA follows: TGCAGTGCTAGAGGACGGACTAGCGGGAGGTCCTACAATGAGCAGTTCTTC. Its translation is CSARGRTSGRSYNEQFF.